What follows is one T cell receptor (beta chain) and its context. This entry comes from a study of blood T cell repertoires in COVID-19. The overall study: Acute and convalescent COVID-19 samples came from the United States, Italy and Spain. T cells, B-cell-depleted T cells, or PBMCs supplied cDNA or gDNA.

The authors' processing: Counts of nucleated cells, estimated from reference gene primer amplification, were obtained. Assay: immunoSEQ multiplex PCR; the TCRdb copy retains only in-frame clones and omits some. The V and J calls and clone size are taken from that table; D and trimming were inferred from the DNA. Counted here are some 200,000 clones, 94% occurring once; the ten biggest clones make up approximately 0.69%. CDR1 is LGHDT, CDR2 YNNKEL, per germline (reference sequence). V shed 1 base and J shed 5 bases, with 6 bases lying between them. This CDR3 region has 14 residues. Patients from Seattle were sampled longitudinally, starting during active infection.

The TCR originated in a man aged 25 to 45 with COVID-19, enrolled during active disease. The rearrangement uses TRBV3-1 (or the pseudogene TRBV3-2) and TRBJ1-6; D possibly corresponds to TRBD1 (5 bases). Material for sequencing was peripheral blood. The CDR3 DNA reads TGTGCCAGCAGCCAAGCGGGGGATAATTCACCCCTCCACTTT. Its protein is CASSQAGDNSPLHF.